This is a list of T cell receptor beta chains from one sample in a study of Ad26.COV2.S vaccination and SARS-CoV-2 variants. The table came from immunoSEQ multiplex PCR; TCRdb's copy has only in-frame clones and leaves some out. The sample lists hundreds of thousands of clones; more than 70% were seen once. The sample in question was peripheral blood, obtained in a trial of Ad26.COV2.S vaccine versus placebo. The receptors were sampled from a person between 18 and 59 years old who received the Ad26.COV2.S COVID-19 vaccine or a placebo. CDR3s include the opening cysteine and the closing phenylalanine or tryptophan. A D gene is named only where the DNA matches it firmly. Rows may omit the clone size; those that give it use once, few, many or a size class.

DNA	CDR3	D	size	J	V
TGCAGTGCTAGATACGGGCACGGCTACACCTTC	CSARYGHGYTF	.	.	TRBJ1-2	TRBV20-1
TGTGCCAGCAGCTTAAGGGAGCCACATTCACCCCTCCACTTT	CASSLREPHSPLHF	.	.	TRBJ1-6	TRBV11-2
TGTGCCACCCGGGACAGGGAAGGATGGAACACTGAAGCTTTCTTT	CATRDREGWNTEAFF	TRBD1	.	TRBJ1-1	TRBV19
TGTGCCAGCAGTTCACCAAGGGGACAGATGAACACTGAAGCTTTCTTT	CASSSPRGQMNTEAFF	TRBD1	.	TRBJ1-1	TRBV6-5
TGTGCCAGCAGCTTAGAGTTAGAGTACGAGCAGTACTTC	CASSLELEYEQYF	.	.	TRBJ2-7	TRBV7-9
TGTGCCAGCAGCTTAGGGGTGGGAGGGACTGAAGCTTTCTTT	CASSLGVGGTEAFF	.	.	TRBJ1-1	TRBV7-9
TGTGCCAGCAGATCCAAAGGAAACACCATATATTTT	CASRSKGNTIYF	.	.	TRBJ1-3	TRBV27
TGTGCCAGCAGCCCCCCAGGGGAAAGCTCCTACGAGCAGTACTTC	CASSPPGESSYEQYF	.	few	TRBJ2-7	TRBV5-4
TGCGCCAGCAGCTTGGAAAGTAGTGGGTTTGGCTACACCTTC	CASSLESSGFGYTF	.	many	TRBJ1-2	TRBV5-1
TGCAGCGCAAGACAGGGGATGGGAGATACGCAGTATTTT	CSARQGMGDTQYF	TRBD1	once	TRBJ2-3	TRBV29-1
TGTGCCAGCAGTAACGGGGGGCAGGGAGATACGCAGTATTTT	CASSNGGQGDTQYF	.	.	TRBJ2-3	TRBV6-5
TGTGCCAGCTCACCACCGTCGGTCGAAAAACTGTTTTTT	CASSPPSVEKLFF	.	.	TRBJ1-4	TRBV18
TGTGCCAGTAGTCCCGGGACAGAAGCCTTCCAGCCCCAGCATTTT	CASSPGTEAFQPQHF	TRBD1	.	TRBJ1-5	TRBV19
TGTGCCAGCAGCGCGGACTTCCAGATGGAGACCCAGTACTTC	CASSADFQMETQYF	.	.	TRBJ2-5	TRBV11-2
TGTGCCAGCAGCTCCTACCCCAGACAGTCGACTATCTCTGGAAACACCATATATTTT	CASSSYPRQSTISGNTIYF	.	.	TRBJ1-3	TRBV7-9
TGTGCCAGTAGCACCGGGACAGGGTGGTACTATGGCTACACCTTC	CASSTGTGWYYGYTF	TRBD1	.	TRBJ1-2	TRBV19
TGTGCCAGCAGCCAAGTGCGGGCCTTCTCTGGAAACACCATATATTTT	CASSQVRAFSGNTIYF	.	.	TRBJ1-3	TRBV3-1/TRBV3-2
TGTGCCAGCAGCCAAGAAGGGGGACTAGGAAATCAGCCCCAGCATTTT	CASSQEGGLGNQPQHF	.	once	TRBJ1-5	TRBV4-2
TGTGCCAGCAGTCCCATCAATTCACCCCTCCACTTT	CASSPINSPLHF	.	.	TRBJ1-6	TRBV27
TGTGCCATCAGTGAGTTTGGACAGGGAAACTACAATGAGCAGTTCTTC	CAISEFGQGNYNEQFF	TRBD1	.	TRBJ2-1	TRBV10-3
TGTGCCAGCAGCACCGGACTAGCGGGGGGTCTGAGCACAGATACGCAGTATTTT	CASSTGLAGGLSTDTQYF	TRBD2	.	TRBJ2-3	TRBV7-9
TGCGCCAGCCGGGGGACAGGGATAGGGATGAACACTGAAGCTTTCTTT	CASRGTGIGMNTEAFF	TRBD1	.	TRBJ1-1	TRBV10-2
TGTGCCACCAGCAAGGGGGTTCGAGGGGGCTCCTACGAGCAGTACTTC	CATSKGVRGGSYEQYF	.	few	TRBJ2-7	TRBV15
TGTGCCAGCAGCCACACCGGGACCACTGAAGCTTTCTTT	CASSHTGTTEAFF	.	once	TRBJ1-1	TRBV7-8
TGTGCCAGTAGTATAAGGGGGCCGGTTCAGCCCCAGCATTTT	CASSIRGPVQPQHF	TRBD1	.	TRBJ1-5	TRBV19
TGTGCCTGGAGTCCCCGGATCGGGGGAAACACCATATATTTT	CAWSPRIGGNTIYF	.	.	TRBJ1-3	TRBV30
TGTGCCAGCAGCACCGCCGGGACAGCAACTAATGAAAAACTGTTTTTT	CASSTAGTATNEKLFF	TRBD1	.	TRBJ1-4	TRBV7-9
TGTGCCAGCTCACCACCCAATACGTGGCAGCAGTACTTC	CASSPPNTWQQYF	.	.	TRBJ2-7	TRBV18
TGTGCCAGTAGTCCGCTGGACCGACTAGCGGGAGCGGGTGAGCAGTTCTTC	CASSPLDRLAGAGEQFF	TRBD2	.	TRBJ2-1	TRBV19
TGTGCCAGCTCACCAGGAAGTAACTATGGCTACACCTTC	CASSPGSNYGYTF	.	.	TRBJ1-2	TRBV18
TGTGCCAGCAGCCTGAGACAGGACCCCGGGGAGCTGTTTTTT	CASSLRQDPGELFF	.	.	TRBJ2-2	TRBV11-1
TGTGCCACCAGCAGAGATATAGGACCCAACATTCAGTACTTC	CATSRDIGPNIQYF	.	.	TRBJ2-4	TRBV15
TGTGCCAGCATCCGCCCGGGGGTTGTCAATGAGCAGTTCTTC	CASIRPGVVNEQFF	.	.	TRBJ2-1	TRBV5-4
TGCGCCAGCACCCAGGGAGGGGGCAACACCGGGGAGCTGTTTTTT	CASTQGGGNTGELFF	.	once	TRBJ2-2	TRBV5-1
TGTGCCAGCAGCTTCGGACAGGGATCGAACACTGAAGCTTTCTTT	CASSFGQGSNTEAFF	TRBD1	.	TRBJ1-1	TRBV7-9
TGTGCCAGTAGCCGCGGGGGGCTGATCCCCTACAATGAGCAGTTCTTC	CASSRGGLIPYNEQFF	TRBD2	.	TRBJ2-1	TRBV19
TGTGCCAGCAGCCAAGAGGCAGGGGGGGATTCACCCCTCCACTTT	CASSQEAGGDSPLHF	TRBD1	.	TRBJ1-6	TRBV3-1/TRBV3-2
TGTGCCAGCAGCGCGTCTGGAGCAGCCGAGAACACTGAAGCTTTCTTT	CASSASGAAENTEAFF	.	.	TRBJ1-1	TRBV9
TGTGCCATCAGTACTCACCTCGGCAATCAGCCCCAGCATTTT	CAISTHLGNQPQHF	.	.	TRBJ1-5	TRBV10-3
TGTGCCAGCAGCCGACAGACGAGCTCTGGAAACACCATATATTTT	CASSRQTSSGNTIYF	.	.	TRBJ1-3	TRBV6-5
TGTGCCAGCACCCCCGTAGGGAAAAACATTCAGTACTTC	CASTPVGKNIQYF	.	.	TRBJ2-4	TRBV11-2
TGTGCCAGCAGTCCCCGACATGCCTACGAGCAGTACTTC	CASSPRHAYEQYF	.	few	TRBJ2-7	TRBV2
TGTGCCAGCAGCCGGCGGAGTAGCGGGAGCTCCTACAATGAGCAGTTCTTC	CASSRRSSGSSYNEQFF	TRBD2	.	TRBJ2-1	TRBV27
TGTGCCTGTAGAGAGGCCACAGATACGCAGTATTTT	CACREATDTQYF	.	.	TRBJ2-3	TRBV30
TGTGCCAGCAGTTCCAGGACGGGGCCAGACGTCCTGACTTTC	CASSSRTGPDVLTF	.	.	TRBJ2-6	TRBV27
TGTGCCAGCAGCTCCCACCCCCGGGATACTTTCAACTATGGCTACACCTTC	CASSSHPRDTFNYGYTF	.	.	TRBJ1-2	TRBV5-6
TGTGCCAGTAGTACACCGGGACAGACACAAGAGACCCAGTACTTC	CASSTPGQTQETQYF	TRBD1	.	TRBJ2-5	TRBV19
TGTGCCATCAGTGAGTCGAGACAGGCCAATGAGCAGTTCTTC	CAISESRQANEQFF	.	.	TRBJ2-1	TRBV10-3
TGTGCCAGTAGTATAGACAGAGGACCATTTTTT	CASSIDRGPFF	.	.	TRBJ1-4	TRBV19